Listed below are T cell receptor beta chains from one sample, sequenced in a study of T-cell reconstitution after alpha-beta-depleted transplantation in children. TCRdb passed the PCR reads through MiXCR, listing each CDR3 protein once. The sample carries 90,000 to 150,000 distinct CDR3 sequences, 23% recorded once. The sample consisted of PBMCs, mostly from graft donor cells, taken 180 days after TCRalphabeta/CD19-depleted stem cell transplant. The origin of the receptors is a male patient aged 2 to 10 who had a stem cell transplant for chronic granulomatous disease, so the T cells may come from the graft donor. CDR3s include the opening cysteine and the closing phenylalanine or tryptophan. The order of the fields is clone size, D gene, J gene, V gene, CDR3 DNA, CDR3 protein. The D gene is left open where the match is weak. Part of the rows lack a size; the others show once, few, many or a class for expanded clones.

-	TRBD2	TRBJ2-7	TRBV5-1	TGCGCCAGCAGCTTGGCTGGACTAGAAACCTACGAGCAGTACTTC	CASSLAGLETYEQYF
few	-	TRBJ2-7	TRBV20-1	TGCAGTGCTAGAGTAGGGCTCGCCCCCTACGAGCAGTACTTC	CSARVGLAPYEQYF
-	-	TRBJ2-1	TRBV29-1	TGCAGCGCCCGACTAGATTCCAATGAGCAGTTCTTC	CSARLDSNEQFF
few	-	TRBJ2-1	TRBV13	TGTGCCAGCAGCCTCCCCTTAGCTACCTCCTACAATGAGCAGTTCTTC	CASSLPLATSYNEQFF
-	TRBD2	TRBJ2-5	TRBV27	TGTGCCAGCAGTTCGGGGACTAGCGGGAGCAAGGAGACCCAGTACTTC	CASSSGTSGSKETQYF
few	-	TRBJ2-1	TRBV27	TGTGCCAGCAGTGCCCTGGGCGTCTACAATGAGCAGTTCTTC	CASSALGVYNEQFF
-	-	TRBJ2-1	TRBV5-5	TGTGCCAGCAGCTTGGTGGGATTGGTCAGAGGATACAATGAGCAGTTCTTC	CASSLVGLVRGYNEQFF
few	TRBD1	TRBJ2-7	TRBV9	TGTGCCAGCAACGGAGGACAGGGTTACGACTACGAGCAGTACTTC	CASNGGQGYDYEQYF
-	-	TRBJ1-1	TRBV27	TGTGCCAGCAGTTTCCCAGGGCGAATCGCTGAAGCTTTCTTT	CASSFPGRIAEAFF
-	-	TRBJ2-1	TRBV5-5	TGTGCCAGCAGCTTGGCGTCGAGCTCCTACAATGAGCAGTTCTTC	CASSLASSSYNEQFF
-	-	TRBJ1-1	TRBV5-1	TGCGCCAGCAGCTTGGGATCTCGAACTGAAGCTTTCTTT	CASSLGSRTEAFF
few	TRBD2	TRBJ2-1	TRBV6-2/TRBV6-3	TGTGCCAGCAGTTACGGACTAGCGGGAGTTGTTTGGCACCTTTACAATGAGCAGTTCTTC	CASSYGLAGVVWHLYNEQFF
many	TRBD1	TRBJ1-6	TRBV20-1	TGCAGTGCTAGGGTGGGACAGGGCGTAAATTCACCCCTCCACTTT	CSARVGQGVNSPLHF
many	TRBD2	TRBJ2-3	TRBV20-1	TGCAGTGCTAGAAGCGGACTAGCCACAGATACGCAGTATTTT	CSARSGLATDTQYF
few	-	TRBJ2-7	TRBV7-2	TGTGCCAGCAACGCCCTAAACCGACAGATCGAGCAGTACTTC	CASNALNRQIEQYF
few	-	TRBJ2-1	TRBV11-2	TGTGCCAGCAGCTTAGGTAGGGGAGGACTCTCTCCCAATGAGCAGTTCTTC	CASSLGRGGLSPNEQFF
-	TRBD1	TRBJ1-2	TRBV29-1	TGCAGCGTTGAGTGGGACAGGCGACCCTTTGAAGGCTACACCTTC	CSVEWDRRPFEGYTF
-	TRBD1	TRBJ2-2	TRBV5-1	TGCGCCAGCAGCTGGCGACAGGGTTCCGGGGAGCTGTTTTTT	CASSWRQGSGELFF
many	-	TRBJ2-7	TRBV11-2	TGTGCCAGCAGCTTTGGGTTTCAGTTAGCGTACTTC	CASSFGFQLAYF
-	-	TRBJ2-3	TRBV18	TGTGCCAGCACAAGCGGGCTAAGCACAGATACGCAGTATTTT	CASTSGLSTDTQYF
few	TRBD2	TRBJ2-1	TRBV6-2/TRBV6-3	TGTGCCAGCAGCTATAGCGGGGGGCCTTACAATGAGCAGTTCTTC	CASSYSGGPYNEQFF
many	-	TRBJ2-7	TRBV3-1	TGTGCCAGCAGCCAAGCAGGTCTCGAGCAGTACTTC	CASSQAGLEQYF
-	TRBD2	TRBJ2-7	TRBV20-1	TGCAGTGCTAGAGATTATAGCGGGGACTCCTACGAGCAGTACTTC	CSARDYSGDSYEQYF
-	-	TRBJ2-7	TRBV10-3	TGTGCCATCAGTGAGTCTGGCGCGACAGTCCTCTCCTACGAGCAGTACTTC	CAISESGATVLSYEQYF
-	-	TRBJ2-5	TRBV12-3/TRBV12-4	TGTGCCAGCAGTGTCCGAGAGACCCAGTACTTC	CASSVRETQYF
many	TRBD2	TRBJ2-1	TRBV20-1	TGCAGTGCTAGCTATAGCGGGGCATCCTACAATGAGCAGTTCTTC	CSASYSGASYNEQFF
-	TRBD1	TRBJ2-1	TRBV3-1	TGTGCCAGCAGCCAAGATCCGACGAGGACAGGGGTCAATGAGCAGTTCTTC	CASSQDPTRTGVNEQFF
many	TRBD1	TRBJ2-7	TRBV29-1	TGCAGCGTTGGTCAGGGGGCTAACGAGCAGTACTTC	CSVGQGANEQYF
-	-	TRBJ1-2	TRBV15	TGTGCCACCAGCAGAGAGGAGGCAGGGGGCTACACCTTC	CATSREEAGGYTF
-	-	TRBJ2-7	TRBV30	TGTGCCTGGAGTGGGACGGTTTGGGGGGAGCAGTACTTC	CAWSGTVWGEQYF
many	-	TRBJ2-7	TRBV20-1	TGCAGTGCTAGTCTCATGGACTCCTACGAGCAGTACTTC	CSASLMDSYEQYF
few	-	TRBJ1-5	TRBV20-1	TGCAGTGCTCTAAGATCTGGCATCAATCAGCCCCAGCATTTT	CSALRSGINQPQHF
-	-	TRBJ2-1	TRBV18	TGTGCCAGCTCACCACGGTTGGGAAGCGATGAGCAGTTCTTC	CASSPRLGSDEQFF